The sequence of this T cell receptor (beta chain) was determined in a study of T cell responses to AZD1222 COVID-19 vaccine. Study results and limitations: Vaccine-associated CD4 TCRs spanned spike, dominant at 160-218 and 743-854. Reports indicate that nearly half of spike-specific TCRs are directed at unmutated variant regions. Most donors were white British and more were female, and clonal diversity was possibly underestimated.

Germline V lookup: CDR1 LNHDA, CDR2 SQIVND (reference sequence). Trimming removed 3 bases at V and 0 bases at J, with 9 bases between. This CDR3 is 16 amino acids long. Details on this clone: Antigen specificity is unknown.

Data came from immunoSEQ multiplex PCR; TCRdb stores just in-frame clones and leaves some out. Here the sample spans 80,000 or so clones, about 85% being singletons. This sequence originates from an adult in good health. V gene TRBV19 combines with J gene TRBJ2-6; D not resolved. Sequencing was performed on peripheral blood, taken on day 0 of AZD1222 vaccination. The CDR3 sequence is CASSMEGRSGANVLTF. In DNA form, the CDR3 reads TGTGCCAGTAGTATGGAAGGGCGCTCTGGGGCCAACGTCCTGACTTTC.